The rows below give T cell receptor beta chains drawn from one sample of a study of T cells after yellow fever vaccination. A single record per CDR3 protein comes from TCRdb applying MiXCR to the 5' RACE reads. The data hold over 200,000 distinct CDR3 sequences, with 6.5% to 7.5% observed a single time. The starting material was CD4+ T cells sorted from PBMCs, obtained on the day of the yellow fever booster vaccination. The receptors come from a man under 40 who received the YFV17D yellow fever vaccine. Each CDR3 is given with its conserved first and last residue. Each record gives: clone size, J gene, CDR3 length, D gene, V gene, CDR3 DNA, CDR3 protein. D genes are given only for firm matches. Expanded clones get a size class; other rows say once, few or many, or leave the size out.

. | TRBJ2-3 | 16 | . | TRBV24-1 | TGTGCCACCAGCCGGGACCGAAGTCCGGGACCAGATACGCAGTATTTT | CATSRDRSPGPDTQYF
few | TRBJ2-7 | 16 | . | TRBV10-3 | TGTGCCATCAGTGAGGGCCCAGCGGTACGGACCTACGAGCAGTACTTC | CAISEGPAVRTYEQYF
few | TRBJ1-2 | 14 | . | TRBV10-3 | TGTGCCATCTCAGGGGTTGAGGCTGGCTATGGCTACACCTTC | CAISGVEAGYGYTF
many | TRBJ1-5 | 15 | . | TRBV7-9 | TGTGCCAGCAGCCCCATCAGTGGTGGCAATCAGCCCCAGCATTTT | CASSPISGGNQPQHF
many | TRBJ2-7 | 15 | TRBD2 | TRBV20-1 | TGCAGCTGGTCGTCATCTAGCGGGAGGGCGAGGGAGCAGTACTTC | CSWSSSSGRAREQYF
many | TRBJ2-2 | 16 | . | TRBV5-1 | TGCGCCAGCAGGGTGGGCGGGCGAGCGAACACCGGGGAGCTGTTTTTT | CASRVGGRANTGELFF
. | TRBJ1-2 | 17 | . | TRBV20-1 | TGCAGTGCTAGTCGTGCTATTTACGGGATTCAAGGACATCGCTACACCTTC | CSASRAIYGIQGHRYTF
many | TRBJ2-1 | 17 | TRBD2 | TRBV6-5 | TGTGCCAGCAGTTACTCGGGACTAGCGGGAGGTGGCGGTGAGCAGTTCTTC | CASSYSGLAGGGGEQFF
many | TRBJ2-1 | 14 | TRBD1 | TRBV5-1 | TGCGCCAGCAGCTTGGGACAGGGGTCCAATGAGCAGTTCTTC | CASSLGQGSNEQFF
. | TRBJ2-7 | 14 | . | TRBV6-1 | TGTGCCAGCAGTAGCGACGGACTGTCCTACGAGCAGTACTTC | CASSSDGLSYEQYF
. | TRBJ1-2 | 13 | . | TRBV19 | TGTGCCAGTAGTAAGCAACAGGGAGGCGGCTACACCTTC | CASSKQQGGGYTF
few | TRBJ2-6 | 18 | . | TRBV5-1 | TGCGCCAGCAGCCCCCAGGGGCCTCAAGGGACGGGGGCCAACGTCCTGACTTTC | CASSPQGPQGTGANVLTF
. | TRBJ2-3 | 15 | . | TRBV12-3/TRBV12-4 | TGTGCCAGCAGTCCCCATGGCAGGGGTGTAGATACGCAGTATTTT | CASSPHGRGVDTQYF
. | TRBJ1-4 | 15 | . | TRBV12-3/TRBV12-4 | TGTGCCAGCAGCCCTACTGGGACCGGCCGAGAAAAACTGTTTTTT | CASSPTGTGREKLFF
few | TRBJ2-5 | 15 | TRBD1 | TRBV5-1 | TGCGCCAGCAGCGTGGGACAGGCAGTGATGGAGACCCAGTACTTC | CASSVGQAVMETQYF
many | TRBJ2-3 | 11 | . | TRBV20-1 | TGCAGTGCTAGACGGGGAGATACGCAGTATTTT | CSARRGDTQYF
many | TRBJ1-2 | 14 | . | TRBV3-1 | TGTGCCAGCAGCCAAGTCGTCTCTAACTATGGCTACACCTTC | CASSQVVSNYGYTF
. | TRBJ2-3 | 15 | TRBD1 | TRBV4-2 | TGTGCCAGCAGCCAAAGCGGTCAGGGGGCAGATACGCAGTATTTT | CASSQSGQGADTQYF
. | TRBJ2-7 | 14 | TRBD1 | TRBV5-4 | TGTGCCAGCAGCTTCTGGGACAGCCGCTACGAGCAGTACTTC | CASSFWDSRYEQYF
. | TRBJ1-5 | 14 | . | TRBV28 | TGTGCCAGCAGTAAACAGGGTCGTCAACAGCCCCAGCATTTT | CASSKQGRQQPQHF
many | TRBJ2-1 | 13 | . | TRBV12-3/TRBV12-4 | TGTGCCACTTTAGATACCCTGGGTGATGAGCAGTTCTTC | CATLDTLGDEQFF
few | TRBJ1-1 | 13 | . | TRBV6-1 | TGTGCCAGCACCATAGGGGGAGGAGCTGAAGCTTTCTTT | CASTIGGGAEAFF
. | TRBJ1-6 | 11 | . | TRBV7-2 | TGTGCCAGCAGCTTAAAGTCACCCCTCCACTTT | CASSLKSPLHF
many | TRBJ1-2 | 13 | . | TRBV5-5 | TGTGCCAGCAGCTCGGTTTACAACTATGGCTACACCTTC | CASSSVYNYGYTF
many | TRBJ1-2 | 12 | . | TRBV29-1 | TGCAGCGCACGGGGGGGATACTATGGCTACACCTTC | CSARGGYYGYTF
few | TRBJ2-3 | 15 | . | TRBV19 | TGTGCCAGTAGTATAGACGGGATTGCGACAGATACGCAGTATTTT | CASSIDGIATDTQYF
few | TRBJ1-2 | 14 | . | TRBV9 | TGTGCCAGCAGCGTAGCGACCGAGGCCTATGGCTACACCTTC | CASSVATEAYGYTF
many | TRBJ2-1 | 16 | TRBD2 | TRBV11-2 | TGTGCCAGCAGCCACGTTCTAGCGGGAAGAAAAGATGAGCAGTTCTTC | CASSHVLAGRKDEQFF
many | TRBJ2-5 | 15 | . | TRBV14 | TGTGCCAGCAGCCTACGGACGCTAGGGGGAGAGACCCAGTACTTC | CASSLRTLGGETQYF
. | TRBJ1-5 | 14 | . | TRBV20-1 | TGCAGTGCTAACCCCGGGACTCGGGCCGAGCCCCAGCATTTT | CSANPGTRAEPQHF
few | TRBJ2-7 | 15 | . | TRBV18 | TGTGCCAGCTCACCGGGGACGGTGAACGCCTACGAGCAGTACTTC | CASSPGTVNAYEQYF
. | TRBJ1-2 | 15 | TRBD1 | TRBV6-2/TRBV6-3 | TGTGCCAGCAGCCGAAGCCCGACAGGGTCCTATGGCTACACCTTC | CASSRSPTGSYGYTF
few | TRBJ2-2 | 14 | . | TRBV6-5 | TGTGCCAGCAGTTATTTGGCCCCCACCGGGGAGCTGTTTTTT | CASSYLAPTGELFF
many | TRBJ2-1 | 14 | TRBD1 | TRBV9 | TGTGCCAGCAGCATATCGGGACAGTTTAATGAGCAGTTCTTC | CASSISGQFNEQFF
many | TRBJ2-2 | 17 | . | TRBV18 | TGTGCCAGCTCACCACGAGGGGTCGCGGCAGTTATCGGGGAGCTGTTTTTT | CASSPRGVAAVIGELFF
. | TRBJ1-1 | 15 | . | TRBV5-1 | TGCGCCAGCAGCTTGGAAGCGGCAAGGTACGATAAAGCTTTCTTT | CASSLEAARYDKAFF
few | TRBJ2-1 | 15 | TRBD1 | TRBV7-2 | TGTGCCAGCAGGTACAGGGGGCTTTTCGAGGATGAGCAGTTCTTC | CASRYRGLFEDEQFF
few | TRBJ1-1 | 13 | TRBD1 | TRBV18 | TGTGCCAGCTCCGCGGGACAGGGGGCTAGAGCTTTCTTT | CASSAGQGARAFF
. | TRBJ1-1 | 13 | . | TRBV5-1 | TGCGCCACCGGCGGGGGGCGAAGTACTGAAGCTTTCTTT | CATGGGRSTEAFF
few | TRBJ1-2 | 13 | . | TRBV7-9 | TGTGCCAGCAGCTTAGTGGGCAGAAATGGCTACACCTTC | CASSLVGRNGYTF
few | TRBJ2-1 | 14 | . | TRBV7-8 | TGTGCCAGCAGCCCACCTCGGGGAGTGAATGAGCAGTTCTTC | CASSPPRGVNEQFF
many | TRBJ2-3 | 12 | . | TRBV7-2 | TGTGCCAGCAGCCGTTTGGTGGATACGCAGTATTTT | CASSRLVDTQYF
. | TRBJ2-2 | 18 | . | TRBV18 | TGTGCCAGCTCACCCTACGAAGGGGGACACCCAGACACCGGGGAGCTGTTTTTT | CASSPYEGGHPDTGELFF
. | TRBJ2-5 | 13 | TRBD1 | TRBV18 | TGTGCCAGCTCAATGGGACAGCAAGAGACCCAGTACTTC | CASSMGQQETQYF
few | TRBJ1-1 | 13 | . | TRBV19 | TGTGCCAGTAGTGGACAGCTGTCCACTGAAGCTTTCTTT | CASSGQLSTEAFF
. | TRBJ2-7 | 15 | . | TRBV5-1 | TGCGCCAGCAGCTTGGTTCCCGGGACGGGTTACGAGCAGTACTTC | CASSLVPGTGYEQYF
few | TRBJ2-3 | 13 | TRBD2 | TRBV20-1 | TGCAGTGCTACAAGACTAGCCTCAGATACGCAGTATTTT | CSATRLASDTQYF
few | TRBJ2-1 | 15 | TRBD1 | TRBV18 | TGTGCCAGCTCACAACAGGGGGCGGGTTACAATGAGCAGTTCTTC | CASSQQGAGYNEQFF
few | TRBJ1-2 | 12 | . | TRBV15 | TGTGCCACCAGCCCAGTGGAGTTTGGCTACACCTTC | CATSPVEFGYTF
many | TRBJ2-7 | 13 | . | TRBV7-9 | TGTGCCAGCAGAGGTGGGGGATACTCCGAGCAGTACTTC | CASRGGGYSEQYF
many | TRBJ2-3 | 14 | . | TRBV14 | TGTGCCAGCAGCCAACTTCGGACTATTAATACGCAGTATTTT | CASSQLRTINTQYF
many | TRBJ2-3 | 17 | . | TRBV4-3 | TGCGCCAGCAGCCAACAGGCTTTCTCGGGGCCCACAGATACGCAGTATTTT | CASSQQAFSGPTDTQYF
. | TRBJ2-3 | 13 | . | TRBV6-1 | TGTGCCAGCCGGCGGGACTTCACAGATACGCAGTATTTT | CASRRDFTDTQYF
. | TRBJ1-2 | 15 | . | TRBV7-2 | TGTGCCAGCAGCTCCCCCGACAGAGTTAACTATGGCTACACCTTC | CASSSPDRVNYGYTF
. | TRBJ2-3 | 16 | TRBD2 | TRBV5-1 | TGCGCCAGCAGCTTGGCCAGCGGGAGTAAAACAGATACGCAGTATTTT | CASSLASGSKTDTQYF